This TCR beta chain was documented in a study of shared clonotypes between healthy human individuals. Findings and caveats of the study: On the whole, naive subsets had larger estimated richness than memory subsets had.

Regarding this clone: Its antigen is unknown.

The trim removed 2 bases at V and 2 bases at J, leaving 1 base unmatched. This CDR3 has 14 amino acids. CDR1 SGHDT and CDR2 YYEEEE come from the germline V gene. TCRdb keeps only in-frame clones here, not all; method: immunoSEQ multiplex PCR. Among 2,100,000 or so clones listed, about 94% were seen once. The sequenced sample consisted of naive CD4+ T cells sorted from blood. Subset meaning: CD45RA+ positively selected. The chain has TRBV5-6 and TRBJ1-5, with 7 bases matching TRBD1. The sequence derives from a man aged 18 to 30 in good health. CDR3 nucleotides: TGTGCCAGCAGCTTAACAGGGGGCAATCAGCCCCAGCATTTT. It specifies CASSLTGGNQPQHF.